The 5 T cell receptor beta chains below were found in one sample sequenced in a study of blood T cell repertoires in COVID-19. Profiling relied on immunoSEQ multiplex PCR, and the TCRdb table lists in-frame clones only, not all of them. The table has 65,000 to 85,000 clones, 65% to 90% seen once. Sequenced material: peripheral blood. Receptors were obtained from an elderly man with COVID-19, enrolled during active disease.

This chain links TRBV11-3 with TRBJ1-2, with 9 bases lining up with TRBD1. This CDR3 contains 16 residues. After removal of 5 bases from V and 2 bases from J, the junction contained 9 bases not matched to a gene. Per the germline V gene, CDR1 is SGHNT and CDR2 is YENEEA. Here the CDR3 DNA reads TGTGCCAGCAGCATAGGACAGGGGTCCCCCAACTATGGCTACACCTTC. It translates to CASSIGQGSPNYGYTF.

CDR3 sequence: CASSTPTGGTGNTIYF. CDR3 nucleotide sequence: TGTGCCAGCAGTACGCCGACAGGGGGCACTGGAAACACCATATATTTT. The chain is built from TRBV2 and TRBJ1-3; TRBD1 matches at 10 bases. V shed 5 bases, J shed 2 bases, and the junction held 6 bases outside the gene matches. Per the germline V gene, CDR1 is SNHLY and CDR2 is FYNNEI. CDR3 length equals 16 residues.

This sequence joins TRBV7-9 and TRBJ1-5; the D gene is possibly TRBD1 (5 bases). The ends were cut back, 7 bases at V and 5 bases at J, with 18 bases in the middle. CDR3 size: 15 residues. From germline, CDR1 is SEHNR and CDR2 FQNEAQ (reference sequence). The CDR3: CASTIGPPRDQPQHF. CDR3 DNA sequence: TGTGCCAGCACTATCGGGCCCCCCAGGGATCAGCCCCAGCATTTT.

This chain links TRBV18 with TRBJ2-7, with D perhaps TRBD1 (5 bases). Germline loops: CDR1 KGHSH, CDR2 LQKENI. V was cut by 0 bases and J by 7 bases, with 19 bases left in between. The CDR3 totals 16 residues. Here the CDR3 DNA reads TGTGCCAGCTCACCACCGGCGGCAGGGATGGCTCAAGAGCAGTACTTC. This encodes CASSPPAAGMAQEQYF.

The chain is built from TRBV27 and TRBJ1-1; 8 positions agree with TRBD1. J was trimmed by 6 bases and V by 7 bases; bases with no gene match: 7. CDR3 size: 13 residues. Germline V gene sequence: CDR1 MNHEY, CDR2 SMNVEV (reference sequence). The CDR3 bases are TGTGCCAGCACCGGACAGGGTTTGGCTGAAGCTTTCTTT. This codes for CASTGQGLAEAFF.